Listed below are T cell receptor beta chains from one sample, sequenced in a study of shared clonotypes between healthy human individuals. Assay: immunoSEQ multiplex PCR; the TCRdb copy retains only in-frame clones and omits some. This table holds 1.5 million to 2.5 million clones, over 85% found once. Sequenced input: naive CD8+ T cells sorted from blood. Receptor source: a man aged 18 to 29 in good health. Both conserved end residues are part of each CDR3. D genes are given only for firm matches. Not all rows give a size; the values are once, few, many and, for expanded clones, a class.

clone size | J gene | V gene | D gene | CDR3 protein | CDR3 DNA
- | TRBJ2-2 | TRBV11-2 | TRBD1 | CASSLVKGQGANTGELFF | TGTGCCAGCAGCTTAGTAAAGGGACAGGGGGCGAACACCGGGGAGCTGTTTTTT
- | TRBJ2-1 | TRBV4-1 | TRBD2 | CASSRAGGSYNEQFF | TGCGCCAGCAGCCGAGCGGGGGGGAGTTACAATGAGCAGTTCTTC
- | TRBJ1-4 | TRBV11-2 | - | CASSLAPNEKLFF | TGTGCCAGCAGCTTAGCCCCGAATGAAAAACTGTTTTTT
- | TRBJ1-5 | TRBV4-1 | - | CASSQESVDQPQHF | TGCGCCAGCAGCCAAGAGTCCGTGGATCAGCCCCAGCATTTT
many | TRBJ2-1 | TRBV10-2 | - | CASSESSTTSNEQFF | TGCGCCAGCAGTGAGTCTTCTACGACCTCCAATGAGCAGTTCTTC
- | TRBJ1-2 | TRBV18 | - | CASSPEAFPVLNYGYTF | TGTGCCAGCTCACCAGAGGCCTTCCCCGTTTTAAACTATGGCTACACCTTC
- | TRBJ2-7 | TRBV27 | - | CASSLSQGTVTYEQYF | TGTGCCAGCAGTTTATCCCAAGGGACGGTGACCTACGAGCAGTACTTC
- | TRBJ2-1 | TRBV7-6 | - | CASSLGRAPMDNEQFF | TGTGCCAGCAGCTTAGGGCGGGCGCCAATGGACAATGAGCAGTTCTTC
- | TRBJ2-7 | TRBV15 | - | CATTPAGSYEQYF | TGTGCCACGACACCCGCCGGCTCCTACGAGCAGTACTTC
- | TRBJ1-1 | TRBV4-1 | - | CASSQDQGRGTEAFF | TGCGCCAGCAGCCAAGACCAGGGGCGCGGGACTGAAGCTTTCTTT
once | TRBJ1-2 | TRBV30 | - | CAGRVEIVYGYTF | TGTGCCGGGAGGGTGGAGATAGTCTATGGCTACACCTTC
- | TRBJ2-7 | TRBV30 | TRBD1 | CACCQKGTGDYEQYF | TGTGCCTGCTGCCAAAAGGGGACAGGGGACTACGAGCAGTACTTC
- | TRBJ1-1 | TRBV28 | - | CASSLFPIRVTGPNTEAFF | TGTGCCAGCAGTTTATTCCCTATTCGGGTTACAGGGCCTAACACTGAAGCTTTCTTT
few | TRBJ1-5 | TRBV30 | - | CAWSVREGIQPQHF | TGTGCCTGGAGTGTACGCGAAGGAATTCAGCCCCAGCATTTT
- | TRBJ1-1 | TRBV19 | - | CASSISSVNTEAFF | TGTGCCAGTAGTATCTCATCAGTGAACACTGAAGCTTTCTTT
- | TRBJ2-1 | TRBV4-1 | - | CASSPDGNEQFF | TGCGCCAGCAGCCCTGACGGTAATGAGCAGTTCTTC
- | TRBJ1-1 | TRBV10-1 | - | CAGTSGTTENTEAFF | TGCGCCGGGACCTCCGGGACAACCGAGAACACTGAAGCTTTCTTT
- | TRBJ1-2 | TRBV4-1 | - | CASSQEGAGGYTF | TGCGCCAGCAGCCAAGAGGGGGCCGGGGGCTACACCTTC
- | TRBJ2-2 | TRBV10-2 | TRBD1 | CASSDGQGYNTGELFF | TGCGCCAGCAGCGACGGACAGGGGTATAACACCGGGGAGCTGTTTTTT
- | TRBJ2-3 | TRBV2 | TRBD2 | CASSEAASGGLTDTQYF | TGTGCCAGCAGTGAAGCGGCTAGCGGGGGGCTCACAGATACGCAGTATTTT
- | TRBJ2-5 | TRBV6-4 | - | CASSDECSGPSQETQYF | TGTGCCAGCAGTGACGAGTGTTCAGGACCTAGCCAAGAGACCCAGTACTTC
- | TRBJ2-3 | TRBV19 | TRBD1 | CASSPRQGTDTQYF | TGTGCCAGTAGTCCCCGACAGGGGACAGATACGCAGTATTTT
once | TRBJ2-3 | TRBV7-3 | - | CASSPPSTDTQYF | TGTGCCAGCAGCCCCCCCTCTACAGATACGCAGTATTTT
once | TRBJ2-7 | TRBV9 | TRBD1 | CASSVDQGASYEQYF | TGTGCCAGCAGCGTAGACCAGGGGGCCTCCTACGAGCAGTACTTC
- | TRBJ2-7 | TRBV7-9 | TRBD2 | CASSLGRLAGATYEQYF | TGTGCCAGCAGCTTAGGGAGGCTAGCGGGAGCCACCTACGAGCAGTACTTC
- | TRBJ2-7 | TRBV11-2 | - | CASSPSTGYEQYF | TGTGCCAGCAGTCCGTCAACAGGCTACGAGCAGTACTTC
once | TRBJ1-3 | TRBV5-6 | - | CASSLAGVDTIYF | TGTGCCAGCAGCTTGGCAGGGGTTGACACCATATATTTT
- | TRBJ1-2 | TRBV6-1 | - | CASSEADSFYGYTF | TGTGCCAGCAGTGAAGCGGACAGTTTCTATGGCTACACCTTC
- | TRBJ1-1 | TRBV5-4 | - | CASSYFMNTEAFF | TGTGCCAGCAGCTACTTCATGAACACTGAAGCTTTCTTT
- | TRBJ2-3 | TRBV29-1 | TRBD2 | CSAFSPGTSRTDTQYF | TGCAGCGCATTTTCGCCGGGGACTAGCCGCACAGATACGCAGTATTTT
- | TRBJ2-7 | TRBV11-2 | - | CASSLGGLGEQYF | TGTGCCAGCAGCTTAGGAGGGCTGGGGGAGCAGTACTTC
- | TRBJ1-2 | TRBV7-2 | - | CASRYSGSDGYTF | TGTGCCAGCAGATATAGCGGCAGCGATGGCTACACCTTC
- | TRBJ2-7 | TRBV2 | TRBD2 | CASSESSGGAGSYEQYF | TGTGCCAGCAGTGAGTCTAGCGGGGGGGCCGGGTCCTACGAGCAGTACTTC
- | TRBJ2-7 | TRBV6-5 | - | CASGPSGEQYF | TGTGCCAGCGGGCCGTCGGGTGAGCAGTACTTC
- | TRBJ2-1 | TRBV25-1 | TRBD1 | CASSEVGQGINEQFF | TGTGCCAGCAGTGAAGTGGGACAGGGGATCAATGAGCAGTTCTTC
- | TRBJ1-4 | TRBV27 | - | CASSINQGLGEKLFF | TGTGCCAGCAGTATCAACCAGGGTCTGGGTGAAAAACTGTTTTTT
- | TRBJ2-7 | TRBV5-5 | - | CASSLSGVDLGQYF | TGTGCCAGCAGCTTGTCAGGGGTTGACTTAGGGCAGTACTTC
- | TRBJ2-4 | TRBV4-3 | TRBD2 | CASSQERIGTRHIQYF | TGCGCCAGCAGCCAAGAAAGGATCGGGACTAGGCACATTCAGTACTTC
- | TRBJ2-7 | TRBV28 | - | CASSPPTYEQYF | TGTGCCAGCAGTCCACCCACCTACGAGCAGTACTTC
- | TRBJ1-1 | TRBV5-4 | TRBD1 | CASSPGQGRTEAFF | TGTGCCAGCAGCCCGGGACAGGGGAGGACTGAAGCTTTCTTT
- | TRBJ2-7 | TRBV7-8 | TRBD1 | CASSPIGQGSHEQYF | TGTGCCAGCAGCCCCATCGGACAGGGTTCCCACGAGCAGTACTTC
- | TRBJ2-7 | TRBV19 | - | CASSPRSGPTYEQYF | TGTGCCAGTAGTCCCAGGTCGGGTCCGACCTACGAGCAGTACTTC
- | TRBJ2-2 | TRBV4-1 | - | CASSQVLTKYGELFF | TGCGCCAGCAGCCAAGTATTAACAAAATACGGGGAGCTGTTTTTT
- | TRBJ2-1 | TRBV5-4 | - | CASSLGPGDNEQFF | TGTGCCAGCAGCTTGGGGCCCGGAGACAATGAGCAGTTCTTC
- | TRBJ2-3 | TRBV9 | - | CASSPAFGGDTQYF | TGTGCCAGCAGCCCAGCTTTTGGGGGAGATACGCAGTATTTT
- | TRBJ1-1 | TRBV7-6 | TRBD1 | CASTPSQGAHLDTEAFF | TGTGCCAGCACCCCCAGTCAGGGGGCGCATTTGGACACTGAAGCTTTCTTT
- | TRBJ2-7 | TRBV9 | - | CASSVGGGISYEQYF | TGTGCCAGCAGCGTAGGTGGGGGGATCTCCTACGAGCAGTACTTC
- | TRBJ2-5 | TRBV15 | - | CATSRENKEETQYF | TGTGCCACCAGCAGAGAAAACAAAGAAGAGACCCAGTACTTC
- | TRBJ2-7 | TRBV27 | - | CASSLVGGEDEQYF | TGTGCCAGCAGTTTAGTGGGGGGTGAGGACGAGCAGTACTTC
- | TRBJ2-7 | TRBV4-1 | TRBD2 | CASSPEAGEGYEQYF | TGCGCCAGCAGCCCCGAGGCGGGGGAGGGCTACGAGCAGTACTTC